Reported below is one T cell receptor (beta chain). This entry comes from a study of T cell changes during pregnancy in multiple sclerosis. The CDR3 runs 17 residues. CDR1 and CDR2 from the germline V gene are LNHDA and SQIVND (reference sequence). After removal of 7 bases from V and 7 bases from J, the junction contained 18 bases not matched to a gene. The data were produced by immunoSEQ multiplex PCR, yet TCRdb's version contains in-frame clones alone and is incomplete. The repertoire holds tens of thousands of clones, just over 90% seen once, with 0.95% to 1.5% in the top ten. The source was peripheral blood, collected in the third trimester of pregnancy. This clonotype originated in a female donor with multiple sclerosis, enrolled in a pregnancy study. The gene calls are TRBV19 and TRBJ1-4; the match to TRBD1 covers 7 bases. The CDR3 region is CASTRGTQGSRVEKLFF. The CDR3 nucleotides read TGTGCCAGTACCAGGGGGACTCAGGGCTCCCGTGTTGAAAAACTGTTTTTT.